Each of the 18 T cell receptor beta chains below was sequenced from the same sample in a study of vaccination and CD4 T cells after COVID-19. Documented treatment: approximately 9-day PBMC culture with coronavirus spike peptide pools or control peptides (ViraFEST assay). For these TCRs, the target antigens are not known. Sequencing of DNA taken from cultured CD4+ T cells relied on the Oncomine TCR Beta short-read assay. TCRdb independently ran MiXCR on the PCR reads; one entry per CDR3 protein. The sample has under 15,000 distinct CDR3 sequences; 40% to 50% are singletons. The sequenced material came from CD4+ T cells from blood, cultured in vitro. The receptor set was obtained from a human donor who had recovered from COVID-19.

CDR3 region: CASRTRSLYGYTF. DNA of the CDR3: TGTGCCAGCAGGACACGGTCCCTCTATGGCTACACCTTC. This rearrangement joins TRBV6-1 to TRBJ1-2; D call uncertain. This CDR3 has 13 residues. Germline V gene lookup returns CDR1 MNHNS and CDR2 SASEGT. Trimming took 6 bases from V and 4 from J, leaving 12 bases between them.

This rearrangement joins TRBV27 to TRBJ1-3; 7 bases map to TRBD1. Germline V CDR1 and CDR2: MNHEY, SMNVEV (reference sequence). The CDR3 is made up of 14 amino acids. Trimming at V came to 5 bases and at J to 3 bases, leaving 4 bases not matched to a gene. CDR3 in amino acids: CASSRQGDGNTIYF. In nucleotides, the CDR3 is TGTGCCAGCAGTAGACAGGGCGATGGAAACACCATATATTTT.

This chain joins TRBV6-5 and TRBJ2-2, with a weak D call TRBD2 (6 bases). This CDR3 spans 16 amino acids. Germline V gene data show CDR1 as MNHEY and CDR2 as SVGAGI. V lost 2 bases to trimming and J lost 2 bases, with 12 bases between them. CDR3 sequence: CASSYRSSVNTGELFF. For the CDR3, the DNA is TGTGCCAGCAGTTACCGCTCTAGCGTTAACACCGGGGAGCTGTTTTTT.

The chain combines TRBV7-9 with TRBJ2-3; D is possibly TRBD2 (6 bases). Germline V lookup: CDR1 SEHNR, CDR2 FQNEAQ (reference sequence). CDR3 size: 15 residues. With 4 bases removed from V and 6 bases from J, the gap between germline ends came to 17 bases. CDR3 in amino acids: CASSSATPAGDTQYF. The DNA for the CDR3 is TGTGCCAGCAGCTCTGCCACGCCGGCGGGGGATACGCAGTATTTT. The complete variable domain, with remaining parts taken from reference TRBV7-9 and TRBJ2-3, reads DTGVSQNPRHKITKRGQNVTFRCDPISEHNRLYWYRQTLGQGPEFLTYFQNEAQLEKSRLLSDRFSAERPKGSFSTLEIQRTEQGDSAMYLCASSSATPAGDTQYFGPGTRLTVL.

The rearrangement uses TRBV5-1 and TRBJ2-7, with 8 bases fitting TRBD2. The CDR3 has 14 residues. CDR1 is SGHRS and CDR2 is YFSETQ in the germline V gene. V trimming: 6 bases; J trimming: 6 bases; junction bases outside the gene matches: 11. CDR3 residues: CASKVVAGISEQYF. CDR3 DNA sequence: TGCGCCAGCAAGGTAGTAGCGGGAATCTCCGAGCAGTACTTC.

The chain has TRBV25-1 and TRBJ2-1; no firm D call. CDR1 and CDR2 from the germline V gene are MGHDK and SYGVNS. The CDR3 spans 12 residues. Trimming pared 6 bases from V and 3 bases from J, leaving 6 bases between. The CDR3 here is CASSSNYNEQFF. CDR3 in DNA: TGTGCCAGCAGCTCCAACTACAATGAGCAGTTCTTC.

The chain links TRBV19 to TRBJ2-2, with 8 bases identical to TRBD1. CDR1 and CDR2 (germline): LNHDA, SQIVND (reference sequence). The J segment lost 6 bases and the V segment lost 7 bases, leaving 7 bases of the junction unmatched. CDR3 length equals 14 residues. The CDR3 loop is CASMTDRESGELFF. In nucleotides, the CDR3 is TGTGCCAGTATGACGGACAGGGAATCCGGGGAGCTGTTTTTT.

The chain links TRBV4-2 to TRBJ2-7, with 10 bases that match TRBD1. The germline V gene has CDR1 LGHNA and CDR2 YNFKEQ. The CDR3 has 16 amino acids. V shed 0 bases and J 5 bases; nucleotides not matched to a gene: 7. CDR3 region: CASSQDFGDRGHEQYF. In DNA form, the CDR3 reads TGTGCCAGCAGCCAAGATTTTGGGGACAGGGGCCACGAGCAGTACTTC.

The V gene is TRBV19, the J gene TRBJ2-7, with D perhaps TRBD2 (5 bases). Between the trimmed V and J ends, which lost 5 bases and 5 bases, there was a span of 13 bases. This CDR3 region has 13 residues. The germline gives CDR1 LNHDA, CDR2 SQIVND (reference sequence). CDR3 nucleotide sequence: TGTGCCAGTAGTGCGGGCTTCCTAGACGAGCAGTACTTC. Its protein is CASSAGFLDEQYF.

This chain uses TRBV5-6 with TRBJ1-5; 8 bases map to TRBD1. V shed 0 bases and J 1 base; nucleotides not matched to a gene: 3. CDR3 length: 16 amino acids. The germline CDR1 and CDR2 sequences are SGHDT and YYEEEE. CDR3 sequence: CASSLDRGNSNQPQHF. The DNA for the CDR3 is TGTGCCAGCAGCTTGGACAGGGGGAACAGCAATCAGCCCCAGCATTTT.

The chain links TRBV5-4 to TRBJ1-4; TRBD1 might be the D (6 bases). V lost 4 bases, J lost 5 bases, and 12 bases lay in between. The V gene's germline CDR1 is SGHNT and CDR2 YYREEE (reference sequence). The CDR3 is 14 amino acids. Written as DNA, the CDR3 is TGTGCCAGCAGCCTCAGGGGACGGAATGAAAAACTGTTTTTT. Translating gives CASSLRGRNEKLFF. Full variable domain (outside the CDR3, taken from reference TRBV5-4 and TRBJ1-4): ETGVTQSPTHLIKTRGQQVTLRCSSQSGHNTVSWYQQALGQGPQFIFQYYREEENGRGNFPPRFSGLQFPNYSSELNVNALELDDSALYLCASSLRGRNEKLFFGSGTQLSVL.

The rearrangement joins TRBV5-4 to TRBJ2-7, with TRBD2 matching over 9 bases. Per the germline V gene, CDR1 is SGHNT and CDR2 is YYREEE (reference sequence). The V segment lost 4 bases and the J segment 2 bases; nucleotides outside the gene matches: 13. The CDR3 sequence is 17 residues long. Here the CDR3 DNA reads TGTGCCAGCAGCCCGGAAGGGACTAGCAGGGCAACCTACGAGCAGTACTTC. Amino acid sequence: CASSPEGTSRATYEQYF. The full variable domain, in which reference TRBV5-4 and TRBJ2-7 provide the parts outside the CDR3, is ETGVTQSPTHLIKTRGQQVTLRCSSQSGHNTVSWYQQALGQGPQFIFQYYREEENGRGNFPPRFSGLQFPNYSSELNVNALELDDSALYLCASSPEGTSRATYEQYFGPGTRLTVT.

This chain joins TRBV25-1 and TRBJ1-4; no clear D. Germline CDR1 is MGHDK and CDR2 is SYGVNS. CDR3 length equals 15 residues. With 4 bases removed from V and 0 bases from J, the gap between germline ends came to 9 bases. CDR3 sequence (DNA): TGTGCCAGCAGTGGACACAGTGCAACTAATGAAAAACTGTTTTTT. Translating it yields CASSGHSATNEKLFF.

The genes are TRBV30 and TRBJ2-3; TRBD2 agrees at 12 bases. CDR1 and CDR2 (germline): GTSNPN, SVGIG (reference sequence). The trim removed 1 base at V and 2 bases at J, leaving 4 bases unmatched. CDR3 size: 16 residues. The CDR3 region has the DNA TGTGCCTGGAGTGCTAGCGGGAGGGATTTCACAGATACGCAGTATTTT. Amino acids: CAWSASGRDFTDTQYF.

In this sample, this clonotype turned up a few times. The chain joins TRBV28 to TRBJ1-1; possible D gene TRBD1, 6 bases. Germline CDR1 reads MDHEN; CDR2 reads SYDVKM. Trimming pared 10 bases from V and 0 bases from J, leaving 27 bases between. There are 18 residues in the CDR3. DNA of the CDR3: TGTGCCACCTCAAGGCTTTCCCTCCAGGGGAGCATGAACACTGAAGCTTTCTTT. Translating it yields CATSRLSLQGSMNTEAFF.

The rearrangement links TRBV20-1 to TRBJ2-5; no reliable D call. This CDR3 is built from 12 residues. Trimming took off 1 base at V and 5 bases at J, with 8 bases between the two ends. CDR1 and CDR2 from the germline V gene are DFQATT and SNEGSKA (reference sequence). CDR3 region: CSARAPDETQYF. The CDR3 region has the DNA TGCAGTGCTAGAGCGCCGGACGAGACCCAGTACTTC.

This chain connects TRBV2 to TRBJ2-4, with no clear D. The V gene's germline CDR1 is SNHLY and CDR2 FYNNEI. The CDR3 consists of 13 residues. Trimming stripped 7 bases from V and 6 bases from J, with 13 bases between. DNA for the CDR3: TGTGCCAGCAAACTTGAATTGGGAAACATTCAGTACTTC. Its translation: CASKLELGNIQYF.

The chain employs TRBV3-1 and TRBJ2-7, with TRBD2 as a possible D gene (6 bases). V dropped 1 base and J dropped 6 bases, with 7 bases sitting between them. Looked up from germline, CDR1 is LGHDT and CDR2 is YNNKEL (reference sequence). The CDR3 runs 12 residues. CDR3 amino acids: CASSQARGEQYF. The CDR3 coding sequence is TGTGCCAGCAGCCAAGCGCGGGGCGAGCAGTACTTC.